The sequence of this T cell receptor beta chain was determined in a study of cytomegalovirus exposure and HLA in healthy donors. Across the whole study: Ancestry clustering placed more than 80% of more than 350 genotyped donors in the Caucasian-associated cluster.

Vbeta (60) and Jbeta (13) primers were used in the PCR. Measured with immunoSEQ multiplex PCR; TCRdb has only the in-frame clones, and not every one. The repertoire has fewer than 200,000 clones, roughly two thirds of them found once; the top ten carry around 2.8%. CDR3 length: 14 amino acids. Germline CDR1 and CDR2: SGHDT and YYEEEE. Trimming cost V 0 bases and J 7 bases; bases outside gene matches: 1. Findings and limits, study-wide: Sequencing depth roughly uniform across donors was assumed in presence/absence analyses. The study flagged some 170 TCR beta chains as cytomegalovirus-associated.

Healthy bone marrow donors made up the donor group. About this clone: The antigen remains unidentified.

V is TRBV5-6 and J is TRBJ2-1, with TRBD2 identical over 10 bases. The specimen sequenced was PBMCs. This receptor was obtained from a woman in her thirties in good health and CMV-seronegative. CDR3 DNA sequence: TGTGCCAGCAGCTTGGTTAGCGGGAGGAATGAGCAGTTCTTC. As protein: CASSLVSGRNEQFF.